This T cell receptor beta chain was sequenced during a study of tumor and adjacent non-tumor tissue in lung cancer (dated by TCRdb to 2016 to 2019). Concerning the study at large: Patients with adenocarcinoma (approximately twelve), squamous cell carcinoma (2) and small cell lung cancer (1) were included in the cohort. The roughly 15 enrolled patients, of whom 10 were men and 5 were women, were aged 31 to 76 years and were diagnosed with TNM stage I to III disease. A total of fewer than 150 million productive TCRbeta reads were generated by sequencing, corresponding to an average of about 4.17 million reads per sample. The study compared bulk TCRbeta repertoires from lung tumor tissue and matched distant non-tumor lung tissue of under 16 lung cancer patients. TCRbeta CDR3 sequencing was performed on roughly 27 paired specimens, with one tumor sample and one normal lung sample collected per patient. What the authors observed across the whole study: Only 15 patients were included in the cohort, and the need for larger samples and more detailed clinical data was noted by the authors. The top 100 clones accounted for a significantly larger cumulative portion of the repertoire in normal lung than in tumor tissue. Neither the sequencing platform nor unique molecular identifiers are named or mentioned anywhere in the methods. Peripheral blood was not sequenced, so blood TCRbeta repertoires were not examined in the lung cancer patients of the study. Significantly higher TCR diversity was found in younger patients, and higher tumor TCR diversity was associated with shorter overall and disease-free survival. Significantly higher TCR diversity (inverse Simpson) was observed in tumor tissue than in normal lung tissue (roughly 390 vs 170, P = 0.0075, Mann-Whitney U test).

The CDR3 covers 12 residues, taking in both the cysteine and the phenylalanine. This entry keeps only the CDR3 DNA: 36 bases, framed from base 1. A distance of 9 bases separates the germline ends of V and J, which lose 6 bases and 9 bases respectively. Libraries were constructed by multiplex PCR. Sequencing took place on an Illumina HiSeq 2500. TCRbeta libraries were built by three rounds of nested PCR using primers (Table S4), following protocols modified from ARM-PCR. Before sequencing, PCR products in the 200-500 bp range were cut out of the gel and cleaned up using the QIAquick gel extraction kit. The study's processing was this. Trimmomatic was used to clean the reads, FLASH merged the cleaned reads into complete CDR3 sequences, and MiTCR assigned the sequences to V(D)J germline segments. Clonal diversity was calculated as the inverse Simpson's index using VDJtools. In-frame sequences lacking a premature stop codon were counted as productive reads. The public reads were reanalyzed by TCRdb: fastp trimming at Q25, MiXCR alignment, in-frame beta chains only. Rows matching on CDR3 protein sequence are summarized as one entry with the most common DNA and genes. These V and J calls rely on TCRdb rather than the paper's analysis. The sample profile shows 35,000 to 55,000 distinct CDR3 sequences; 60% to 70% of them were found once. The ten largest clones capture 15% to 20% of the sample.

Of note for this clonotype: Its target antigen remains unknown. It has no much larger one-base neighbor in the sample; base qualities were not kept.

RNA was isolated from bulk, unsorted tissue, and RNA quality was assessed with a NanoDrop ND-1000 and an Agilent 2100. For the normal lung samples, distant non-tumor tissue was collected more than 3 cm away from the tumor edge. The donors were newly diagnosed lung cancer patients admitted for thoracic surgery in China from August to November 2014 who had not received prior chemotherapy. Patients who had received previous radiotherapy or chemotherapy, or who had another concurrent cancer, were excluded from the study. Surgical tissue pieces of roughly 1-2.2 cm3 were preserved in RNAlater solution and stored at -80 °C until use.

The sequence was obtained from a woman between 40 and 50 years old with non-small cell lung cancer. Recombination linked TRBV12-3 or TRBV12-4 to TRBJ1-6, with the D gene call left open. The specimen sequenced was distant non-tumor lung tissue. The CDR3 protein sequence reads: CASSLPSSPLHF. The DNA sequence is TGTGCCAGCAGCTTACCAAGTTCACCCCTCCACTTT.